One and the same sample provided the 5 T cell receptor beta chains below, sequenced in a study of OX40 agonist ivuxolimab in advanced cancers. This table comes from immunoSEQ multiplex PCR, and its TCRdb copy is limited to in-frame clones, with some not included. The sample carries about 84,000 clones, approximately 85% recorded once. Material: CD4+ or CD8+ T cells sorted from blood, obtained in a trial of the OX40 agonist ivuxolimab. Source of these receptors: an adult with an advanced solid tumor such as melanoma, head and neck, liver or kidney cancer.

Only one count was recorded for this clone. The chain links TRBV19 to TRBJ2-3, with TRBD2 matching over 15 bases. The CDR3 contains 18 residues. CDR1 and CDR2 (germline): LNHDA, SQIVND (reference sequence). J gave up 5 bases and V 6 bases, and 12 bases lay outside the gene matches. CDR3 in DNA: TGTGCCAGTAGCCTCGGGACTAGCGGGAGGAAAGGAGGAGATACGCAGTATTTT. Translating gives CASSLGTSGRKGGDTQYF.

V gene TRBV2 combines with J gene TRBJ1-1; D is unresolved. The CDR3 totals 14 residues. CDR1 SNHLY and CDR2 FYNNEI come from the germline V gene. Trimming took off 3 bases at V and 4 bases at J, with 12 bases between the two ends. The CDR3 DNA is TGTGCCAGCAGTGAGATCGGGTACAGCACTGAAGCTTTCTTT. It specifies CASSEIGYSTEAFF.

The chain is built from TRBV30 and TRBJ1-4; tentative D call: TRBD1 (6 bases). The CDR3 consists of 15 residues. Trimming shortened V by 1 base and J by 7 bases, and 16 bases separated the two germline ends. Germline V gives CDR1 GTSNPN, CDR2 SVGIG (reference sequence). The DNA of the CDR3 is TGTGCCTGGAGTGGGTCACAGGGTTTTGTTGAAAAACTGTTTTTT. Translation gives CAWSGSQGFVEKLFF.

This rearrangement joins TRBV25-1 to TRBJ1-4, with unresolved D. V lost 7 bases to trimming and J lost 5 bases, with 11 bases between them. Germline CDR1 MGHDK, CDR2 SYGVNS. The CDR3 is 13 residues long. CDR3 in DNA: TGTGCCAGCATAGGACTAGAGAATGAAAAACTGTTTTTT. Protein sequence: CASIGLENEKLFF.

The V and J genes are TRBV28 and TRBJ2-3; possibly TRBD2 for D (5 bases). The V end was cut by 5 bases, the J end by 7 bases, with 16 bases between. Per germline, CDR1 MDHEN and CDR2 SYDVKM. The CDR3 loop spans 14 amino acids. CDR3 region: CASSLARRIYTQYF. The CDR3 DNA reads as TGTGCCAGCAGTCTAGCCCGGAGGATTTATACGCAGTATTTT.